A single sample is the source of the 24 T cell receptor beta chains below, sequenced in a study of T-cell reconstitution after alpha-beta-depleted transplantation in children. During its preparation, the TCRbeta library received unique molecular identifiers. TCRdb reprocessed the PCR reads with MiXCR, giving one entry per CDR3 protein. This table holds over 100,000 distinct CDR3 sequences, over 9% found once. Source: PBMCs, taken before TCRalphabeta/CD19-depleted stem cell transplant. All receptors derive from a boy between 2 and 15 years old with acute lymphoblastic leukemia, due to receive a stem cell transplant.

This clonotype turned up a few times. The gene calls are TRBV6-2 or TRBV6-3 and TRBJ1-4; perhaps TRBD1 as D (5 bases). With 6 bases removed from V and 11 bases from J, the gap between germline ends came to 19 bases. Germline V gives CDR1 MNHEY, CDR2 SVGEGT. The CDR3 sequence is 14 residues long. CDR3 sequence (DNA): TGTGCCAGCAGAAAGGGGACCCTGACGGACAAACTGTTTTTT. Protein sequence: CASRKGTLTDKLFF.

This clonotype has a count of ten or more. The rearrangement links TRBV12-3 or TRBV12-4 to TRBJ2-7, with 12 positions matching TRBD2. V trimming: 2 bases; J trimming: 7 bases; junction bases outside the gene matches: 12. This CDR3 spans 17 amino acids. The CDR3 nucleotides read TGTGCCAGCAGTTTAATTGGGCTAGCGGGAGGGCCGGGGGAGCAGTACTTC. Translating gives CASSLIGLAGGPGEQYF.

This clonotype was detected many times. The J gene is TRBJ1-2, the V gene TRBV12-3 or TRBV12-4; D not certain. V was trimmed by 3 bases and J by 4 bases, leaving 9 bases between them. CDR3 size: 13 residues. DNA of the CDR3: TGTGCCAGCAGTTTTGGACGGACCTATGGCTACACCTTC. This encodes CASSFGRTYGYTF.

There are a few counts of this clonotype. This sequence joins TRBV5-1 and TRBJ2-2; 12 positions agree with TRBD1. The V gene's germline CDR1 is SGHRS and CDR2 YFSETQ. This CDR3 is built from 16 residues. V was pared by 2 bases and J by 14 bases, with 13 bases of the junction left unmatched. CDR3 amino acids: CASSLPGTGGIGGLFF. In nucleotides, the CDR3 is TGCGCCAGCAGCTTACCGGGGACAGGGGGCATCGGGGGTCTGTTTTTT.

The chain uses TRBV10-3 and TRBJ2-1; 7 bases match TRBD2. Germline V gene data show CDR1 as ENHRY and CDR2 as SYGVKD. The CDR3 is 19 amino acids. Trimming at V came to 0 bases and at J to 8 bases, leaving 19 bases not matched to a gene. The CDR3 nucleotides are TGTGCCATCAGTGAGTCGCCGACTAGCCAACGGAGGGGCCAATATGAGCAGTTCTTC. Translating gives CAISESPTSQRRGQYEQFF.

There are many counts of this clonotype. The CDR3 DNA reads TGCGCCAGCAGCGGGGGACTAGCGGGAGCATCAGATACGCAGTATTTT. Translation: CASSGGLAGASDTQYF. The gene calls are TRBV5-1 and TRBJ2-3; 14 bases are shared with TRBD2. This CDR3 comprises 16 residues. Germline V gene lookup returns CDR1 SGHRS and CDR2 YFSETQ. The V segment lost 4 bases and the J segment 4 bases; nucleotides outside the gene matches: 5.

This clonotype came up many times. The rearrangement joins TRBV20-1 to TRBJ2-1; 14 bases line up with TRBD2. V lost 6 bases, J lost 4 bases, and 8 bases stayed unmatched. This CDR3 is 16 amino acids long. Germline CDR1 DFQATT, CDR2 SNEGSKA (reference sequence). CDR3 in DNA: TGCAGTGCCCCGCCAGGGACTAGCGGGAGTTACAATGAGCAGTTCTTC. Its protein is CSAPPGTSGSYNEQFF.

This clonotype was seen a few times. The rearrangement links TRBV4-1 to TRBJ2-1, with TRBD2 identical over 11 bases. Germline values: CDR1 MGHRA, CDR2 YSYEKL. This CDR3 comprises 15 residues. With V trimmed by 7 bases and J by 7 bases, 9 bases remained unmatched. As DNA, the CDR3 is TGCGCCAGCACCCCGGGACTAGCGGCCTTAAATGAGCAGTTCTTC. The encoded protein is CASTPGLAALNEQFF.

The sample holds a few counts of this clonotype. The V gene is TRBV20-1, the J gene TRBJ2-4, with a tentative D call TRBD2 (6 bases). Trimming removed 8 bases at V and 3 bases at J, with 17 bases between. CDR3 length: 14 residues. In germline, CDR1 is DFQATT, CDR2 SNEGSKA (reference sequence). The CDR3 loop is CSTYSGGGKNIQYF. The CDR3 nucleotides read TGCAGTACTTACTCCGGGGGAGGCAAAAACATTCAGTACTTC.

This clonotype was counted only a few times. This chain joins TRBV27 and TRBJ2-3; 10 bases match TRBD2. The CDR3 contains 16 residues. CDR1 and CDR2 (germline): MNHEY, SMNVEV (reference sequence). J lost 0 bases, V lost 0 bases, and 0 bases had no gene match. The CDR3 bases are TGTGCCAGCAGTTTATCTAGCGGGAGGAGCACAGATACGCAGTATTTT. This translates into CASSLSSGRSTDTQYF.

This clonotype was found many times. The chain couples TRBV7-2 to TRBJ1-2; 9 positions agree with TRBD1. V was pared by 5 bases and J by 4 bases, with 5 bases of the junction left unmatched. Germline lookup yields CDR1 SGHTA and CDR2 FQGNSA. CDR3 length: 14 amino acids. CDR3 coding DNA: TGTGCCAGCAGCCCGGGACAGGGAGGCTATGGCTACACCTTC. It is translated as CASSPGQGGYGYTF.

A few counts support this clonotype. The V call is TRBV7-6, the J call TRBJ2-5; TRBD1 matches 8 bases. Trimming took 3 bases from V and 7 from J; bases not matched to a gene: 13. CDR3 length equals 16 residues. Per germline, CDR1 SGHVS and CDR2 FNYEAQ. CDR3 DNA: TGTGCCAGCAGCTTCCGTACCGACAGGGGTGAAGGGACCCAGTACTTC. This translates into CASSFRTDRGEGTQYF.

This clonotype has just a few counts. The chain has TRBV20-1 and TRBJ2-3; a weak D match, TRBD2 (5 bases). CDR3 size: 12 residues. Trimming pared 7 bases from V and 2 bases from J, leaving 10 bases between. The germline V gene has CDR1 DFQATT and CDR2 SNEGSKA (reference sequence). CDR3: CSVDGNTDTQYF. Written as DNA, the CDR3 is TGCAGTGTAGACGGGAACACAGATACGCAGTATTTT.

The chain is built from TRBV5-1 and TRBJ1-4, with no clear D. Germline V gene lookup returns CDR1 SGHRS and CDR2 YFSETQ. The CDR3 has 15 amino acids. V shed 0 bases and J shed 8 bases, with 14 bases lying between them. CDR3 nucleotides: TGCGCCAGCAGCTTGGGAGCCTCGGCAGGAGAAAAACTGTTTTTT. This sequence encodes CASSLGASAGEKLFF.

This clonotype was seen repeatedly, ten times or more. The chain is built from TRBV4-2 and TRBJ2-7, with TRBD2 identical over 10 bases. CDR3 size: 16 residues. In germline, CDR1 is LGHNA, CDR2 YNFKEQ. Trimming took 0 bases from V and 7 from J; bases not matched to a gene: 9. The CDR3 region is CASSQDSTSGMGEQYF. The CDR3 DNA is TGTGCCAGCAGCCAAGACTCCACTAGCGGGATGGGAGAGCAGTACTTC.

Concerning this clonotype: This CDR3 fails to terminate in the conserved phenylalanine or tryptophan, so it likely reflects a read error. CDR3: CSARDLTSGRVDEQFY. The CDR3 DNA reads TGCAGTGCTAGAGATCTAACTAGCGGGAGGGTGGATGAGCAGTTCTAC. The chain recombines TRBV20-1 with TRBJ2-1; 13 bases fit TRBD2. The germline V gene has CDR1 DFQATT and CDR2 SNEGSKA (reference sequence). This CDR3 spans 16 amino acids. J gave up 8 bases and V 0 bases, and 7 bases lay outside the gene matches.

This clonotype was seen many times. The chain has TRBV12-3 or TRBV12-4 and TRBJ2-1, with 11 nucleotides matching TRBD2. J lost 4 bases, V lost 6 bases, and 2 bases had no gene match. The CDR3 contains 14 residues. CDR3 coding DNA: TGTGCCAGCAGACCTAGCGGGGGGTACAATGAGCAGTTCTTC. This sequence encodes CASRPSGGYNEQFF.

V usage is TRBV7-2 and J usage is TRBJ2-2, with D unclear. The CDR3 is made up of 17 amino acids. The V end lost 0 bases, the J end lost 0 bases, and 11 bases lay between the germline ends. The germline gives CDR1 SGHTA, CDR2 FQGNSA. The CDR3 region is CASSLAVGWANTGELFF. As DNA, the CDR3 is TGTGCCAGCAGCTTAGCGGTAGGGTGGGCGAACACCGGGGAGCTGTTTTTT.

This clonotype was seen a handful of times. This chain connects TRBV4-1 to TRBJ2-7, with TRBD2 identical over 10 bases. This CDR3 has 15 amino acids. The V gene's germline CDR1 is MGHRA and CDR2 YSYEKL. Trimming at V came to 4 bases and at J to 4 bases, leaving 7 bases not matched to a gene. In DNA form, the CDR3 reads TGCGCCAGCAGCCTTTACCTAGCGGGAGCGTACGAGCAGTACTTC. This gives the protein CASSLYLAGAYEQYF.

The chain joins TRBV11-2 to TRBJ2-1; the D gene is possibly TRBD2 (5 bases). Germline V lookup: CDR1 SGHAT, CDR2 FQNNGV. The CDR3 has 15 residues. Deletions cut 3 bases from V and 2 bases from J, with 11 bases between. The CDR3 sequence is CASSFTSSAYNEQFF. For the CDR3, the DNA is TGTGCCAGCAGCTTTACTAGTAGCGCCTACAATGAGCAGTTCTTC. Supplemented by reference TRBV11-2 and TRBJ2-1, the full variable domain reads EAGVAQSPRYKIIEKRQSVAFWCNPISGHATLYWYQQILGQGPKLLIQFQNNGVVDDSQLPKDRFSAERLKGVDSTLKIQPAKLEDSAVYLCASSFTSSAYNEQFFGPGTRLTVL.

At least ten counts were recorded for this clonotype. The chain couples TRBV7-7 to TRBJ2-2; D is undetermined. Trimming took 6 bases from V and 4 from J, leaving 15 bases between them. Germline CDR1 reads SSHAT; CDR2 reads FNYEAQ (reference sequence). The CDR3 is made up of 15 amino acids. CDR3 residues: CASSPVQPGTGELFF. The CDR3 bases are TGTGCCAGCAGTCCCGTGCAACCCGGCACCGGGGAGCTGTTTTTT.

This clonotype was observed many times. The V gene is TRBV5-6, the J gene TRBJ2-1, with 10 positions matching TRBD2. V was clipped by 2 bases and J by 6 bases; unmatched bases: 2. Germline CDR1 SGHDT, CDR2 YYEEEE. CDR3 length equals 14 residues. Written as DNA, the CDR3 is TGTGCCAGCAGCTTAGGACTAGCGGCCAATGAGCAGTTCTTC. Its protein product is CASSLGLAANEQFF.

In this sample, this clonotype turned up a few times. This chain links TRBV20-1 with TRBJ2-7; D is possibly TRBD1 (6 bases). The germline V and J ends were trimmed by 5 bases and 2 bases, with 16 bases remaining between them. This CDR3 has 14 amino acids. Germline V CDR1 and CDR2: DFQATT, SNEGSKA (reference sequence). CDR3 protein: CSASPRGTPYEQYF. CDR3 nucleotides: TGCAGTGCTTCCCCTAGGGGGACCCCCTACGAGCAGTACTTC.

This clonotype turned up a few times. The chain recombines TRBV2 with TRBJ1-2; the match to TRBD1 covers 9 bases. V trimming: 5 bases; J trimming: 9 bases; junction bases outside the gene matches: 4. CDR3 length: 12 amino acids. Germline V CDR1 and CDR2: SNHLY, FYNNEI. CDR3: CASSRTGERYTF. The CDR3, as DNA: TGTGCCAGCAGTAGGACAGGGGAGCGCTACACCTTC.